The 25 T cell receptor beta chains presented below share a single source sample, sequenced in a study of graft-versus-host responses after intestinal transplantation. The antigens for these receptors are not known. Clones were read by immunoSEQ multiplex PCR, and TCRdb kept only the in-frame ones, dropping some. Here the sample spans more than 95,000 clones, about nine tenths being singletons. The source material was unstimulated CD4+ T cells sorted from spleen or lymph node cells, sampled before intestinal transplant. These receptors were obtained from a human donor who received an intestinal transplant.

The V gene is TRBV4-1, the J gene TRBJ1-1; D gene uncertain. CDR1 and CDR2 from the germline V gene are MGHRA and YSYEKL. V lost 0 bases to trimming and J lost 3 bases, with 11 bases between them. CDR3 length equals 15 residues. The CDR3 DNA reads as TGCGCCAGCAGCCAAGAAGTTCAGTGGCACACTGAAGCTTTCTTT. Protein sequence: CASSQEVQWHTEAFF.

This chain's CDR3 is CASSPGLQGHYGYTF. The CDR3 coding sequence is TGTGCCAGCTCACCCGGGTTGCAGGGGCACTATGGCTACACCTTC. This sequence joins TRBV18 and TRBJ1-2, with D possibly TRBD1 on 6 matching bases. Between the trimmed V and J ends, which lost 3 bases and 3 bases, there was a span of 14 bases. The CDR3 spans 15 residues. From germline, CDR1 is KGHSH and CDR2 LQKENI. Drawing the rest from reference TRBV18 and TRBJ1-2, the complete variable domain is NAGVMQNPRHLVRRRGQEARLRCSPMKGHSHVYWYRQLPEEGLKFMVYLQKENIIDESGMPKERFSAEFPKEGPSILRIQQVVRGDSAAYFCASSPGLQGHYGYTFGSGTRLTVV.

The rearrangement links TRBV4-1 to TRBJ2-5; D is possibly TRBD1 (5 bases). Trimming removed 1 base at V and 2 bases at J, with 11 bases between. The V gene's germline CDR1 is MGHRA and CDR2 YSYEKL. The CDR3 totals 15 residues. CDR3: CASSQGARAQETQYF. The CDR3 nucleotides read TGCGCCAGCAGCCAAGGTGCCAGGGCACAAGAGACCCAGTACTTC.

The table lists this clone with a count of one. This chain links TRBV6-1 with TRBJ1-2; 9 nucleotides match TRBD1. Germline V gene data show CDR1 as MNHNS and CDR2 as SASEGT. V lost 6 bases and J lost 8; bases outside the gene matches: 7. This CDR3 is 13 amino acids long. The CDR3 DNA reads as TGTGCCAGCAGCTTACAGGGGGCCCGGGGCTACACCTTC. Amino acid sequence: CASSLQGARGYTF.

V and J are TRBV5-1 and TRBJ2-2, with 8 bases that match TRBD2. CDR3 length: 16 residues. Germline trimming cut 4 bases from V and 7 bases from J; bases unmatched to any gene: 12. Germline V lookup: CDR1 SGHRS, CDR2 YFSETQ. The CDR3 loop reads CASSATGTSLLGELFF. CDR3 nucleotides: TGCGCCAGCAGCGCCACCGGGACTAGTCTTCTCGGGGAGCTGTTTTTT.

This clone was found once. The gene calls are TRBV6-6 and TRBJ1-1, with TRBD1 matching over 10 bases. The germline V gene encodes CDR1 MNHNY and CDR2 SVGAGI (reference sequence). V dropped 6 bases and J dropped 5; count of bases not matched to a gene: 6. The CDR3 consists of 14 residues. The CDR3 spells CASREGQGPTEAFF. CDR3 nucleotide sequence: TGTGCCAGCAGAGAGGGACAGGGGCCAACTGAAGCTTTCTTT.

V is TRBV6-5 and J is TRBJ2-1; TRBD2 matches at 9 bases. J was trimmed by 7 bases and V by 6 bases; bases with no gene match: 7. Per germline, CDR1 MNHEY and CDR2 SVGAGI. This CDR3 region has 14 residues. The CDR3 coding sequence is TGTGCCAGCAGGGAGAGCGGGGGGAGGAATGAGCAGTTCTTC. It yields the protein CASRESGGRNEQFF.

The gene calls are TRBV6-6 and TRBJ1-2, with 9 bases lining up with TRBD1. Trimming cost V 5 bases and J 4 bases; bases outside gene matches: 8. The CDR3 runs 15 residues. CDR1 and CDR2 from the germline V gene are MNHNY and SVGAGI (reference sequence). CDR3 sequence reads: CASSDRTGDRYGYTF. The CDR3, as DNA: TGTGCCAGCAGTGATCGGACAGGGGATCGCTATGGCTACACCTTC.

Here the CDR3 reads CASSLTGSGYNEQFF. CDR3 coding DNA: TGTGCCAGCAGCTTAACCGGGAGCGGGTACAATGAGCAGTTCTTC. This chain joins TRBV7-3 and TRBJ2-1; TRBD2 might be the D (6 bases). The germline V and J ends were trimmed by 0 bases and 4 bases, with 10 bases remaining between them. The CDR3 contains 15 residues. The germline gives CDR1 SGHTA, CDR2 FQGTGA.

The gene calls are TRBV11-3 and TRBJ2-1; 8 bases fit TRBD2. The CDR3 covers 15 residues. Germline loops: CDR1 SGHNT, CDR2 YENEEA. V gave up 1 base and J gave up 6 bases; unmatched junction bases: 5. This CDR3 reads CASSLGGTRSNEQFF. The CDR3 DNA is TGTGCCAGCAGCTTAGGCGGGACTAGAAGCAATGAGCAGTTCTTC.

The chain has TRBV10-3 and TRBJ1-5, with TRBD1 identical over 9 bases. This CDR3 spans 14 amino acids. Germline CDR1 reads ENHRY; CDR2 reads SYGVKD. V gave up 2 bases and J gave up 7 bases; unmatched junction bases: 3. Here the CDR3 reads CAISEGQGFQPQHF. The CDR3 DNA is TGTGCCATCAGTGAGGGACAGGGGTTCCAGCCCCAGCATTTT.

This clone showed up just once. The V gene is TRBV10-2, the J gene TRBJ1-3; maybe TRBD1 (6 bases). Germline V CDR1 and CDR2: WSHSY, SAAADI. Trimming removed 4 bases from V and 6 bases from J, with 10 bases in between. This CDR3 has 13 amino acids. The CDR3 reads CASSGGRENTIYF. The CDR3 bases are TGCGCCAGCAGTGGGGGGCGAGAAAACACCATATATTTT.

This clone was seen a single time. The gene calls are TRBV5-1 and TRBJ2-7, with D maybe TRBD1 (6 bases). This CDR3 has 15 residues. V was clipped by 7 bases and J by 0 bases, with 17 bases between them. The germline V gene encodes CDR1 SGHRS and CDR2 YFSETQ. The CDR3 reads CASSLGDKSSYEQYF. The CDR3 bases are TGCGCCAGCTCCCTGGGGGACAAGAGCTCCTACGAGCAGTACTTC.

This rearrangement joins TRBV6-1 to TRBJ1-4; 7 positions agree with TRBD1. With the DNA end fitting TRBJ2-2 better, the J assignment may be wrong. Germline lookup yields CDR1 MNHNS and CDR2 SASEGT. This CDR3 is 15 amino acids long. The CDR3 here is CASSSPGQPPGELFF. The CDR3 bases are TGTGCCAGCAGTTCCCCGGGACAGCCACCTGGGGAGCTGTTTTTT.

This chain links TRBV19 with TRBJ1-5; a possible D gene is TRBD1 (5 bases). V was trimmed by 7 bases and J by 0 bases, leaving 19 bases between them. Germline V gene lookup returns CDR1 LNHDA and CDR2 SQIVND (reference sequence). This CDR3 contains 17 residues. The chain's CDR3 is CASTPQGGLGSNQPQHF. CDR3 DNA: TGTGCCAGTACCCCCCAGGGCGGTTTAGGTAGCAATCAGCCCCAGCATTTT.

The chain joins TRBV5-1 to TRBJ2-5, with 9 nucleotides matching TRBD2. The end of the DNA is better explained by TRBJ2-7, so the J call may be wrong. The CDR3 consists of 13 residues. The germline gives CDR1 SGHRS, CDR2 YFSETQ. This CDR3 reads CASSEREALEQYF. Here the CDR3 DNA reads TGCGCCAGCAGCGAGCGGGAGGCTCTCGAGCAGTACTTC.

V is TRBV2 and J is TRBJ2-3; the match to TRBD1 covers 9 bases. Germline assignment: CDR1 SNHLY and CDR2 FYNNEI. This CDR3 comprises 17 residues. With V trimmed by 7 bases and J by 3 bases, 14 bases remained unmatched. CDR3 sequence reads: CASIATGGQERTDTQYF. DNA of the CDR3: TGTGCCAGCATCGCCACAGGGGGCCAAGAGCGGACAGATACGCAGTATTTT.

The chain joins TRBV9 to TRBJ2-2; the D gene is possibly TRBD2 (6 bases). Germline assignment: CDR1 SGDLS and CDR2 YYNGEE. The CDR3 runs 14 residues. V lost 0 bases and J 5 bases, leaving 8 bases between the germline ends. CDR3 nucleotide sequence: TGTGCCAGCAGCGTAGACGGGGGTACCGGGGAGCTGTTTTTT. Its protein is CASSVDGGTGELFF.

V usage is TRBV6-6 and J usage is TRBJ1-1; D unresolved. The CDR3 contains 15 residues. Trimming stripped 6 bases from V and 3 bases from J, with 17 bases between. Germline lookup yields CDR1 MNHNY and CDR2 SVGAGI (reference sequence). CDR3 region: CASRGGKRLDTEAFF. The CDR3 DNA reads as TGTGCCAGCAGAGGAGGTAAAAGATTGGACACTGAAGCTTTCTTT.

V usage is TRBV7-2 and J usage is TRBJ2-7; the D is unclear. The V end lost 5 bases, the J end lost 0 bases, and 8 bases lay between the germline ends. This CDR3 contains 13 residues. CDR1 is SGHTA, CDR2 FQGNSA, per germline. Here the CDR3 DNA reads TGTGCCAGCAGCCATACCAGCTCCTACGAGCAGTACTTC. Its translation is CASSHTSSYEQYF.

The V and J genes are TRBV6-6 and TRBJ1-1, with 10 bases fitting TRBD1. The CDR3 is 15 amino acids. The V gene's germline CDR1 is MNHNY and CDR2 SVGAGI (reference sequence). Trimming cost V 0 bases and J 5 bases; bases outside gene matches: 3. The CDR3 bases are TGTGCCAGCAGTTACTCGACAGGGGGCGAAACTGAAGCTTTCTTT. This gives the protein CASSYSTGGETEAFF.

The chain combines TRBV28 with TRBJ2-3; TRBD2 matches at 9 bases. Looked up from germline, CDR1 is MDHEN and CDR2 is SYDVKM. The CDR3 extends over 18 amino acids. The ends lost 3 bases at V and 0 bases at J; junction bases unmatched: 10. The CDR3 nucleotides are TGTGCCAGCAGTTTGGACGTAAGGCTAGCGGGAAGCACAGATACGCAGTATTTT. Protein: CASSLDVRLAGSTDTQYF.

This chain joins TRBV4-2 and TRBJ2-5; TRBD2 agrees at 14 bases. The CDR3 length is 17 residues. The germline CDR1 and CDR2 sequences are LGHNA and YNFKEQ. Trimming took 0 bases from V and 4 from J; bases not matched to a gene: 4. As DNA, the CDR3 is TGTGCCAGCAGCCAAGACGGACTAGCGGGAGGATCAGAGACCCAGTACTTC. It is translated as CASSQDGLAGGSETQYF.

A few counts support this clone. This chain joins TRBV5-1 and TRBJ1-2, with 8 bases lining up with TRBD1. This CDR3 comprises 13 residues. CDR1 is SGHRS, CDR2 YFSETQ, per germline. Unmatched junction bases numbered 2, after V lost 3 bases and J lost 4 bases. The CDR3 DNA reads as TGCGCCAGCAGCTGGACAGGGACCTATGGCTACACCTTC. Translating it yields CASSWTGTYGYTF.

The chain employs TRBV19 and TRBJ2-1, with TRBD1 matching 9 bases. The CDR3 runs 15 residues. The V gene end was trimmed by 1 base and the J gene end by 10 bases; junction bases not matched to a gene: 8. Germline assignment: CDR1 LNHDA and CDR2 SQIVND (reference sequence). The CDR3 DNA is TGTGCCAGTAGTATAGTGGGGACAGGGATAGGGGAGCAGTTCTTC. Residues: CASSIVGTGIGEQFF.